This TCR beta chain was identified during a study of intratumoral heterogeneity in liver cancer. Context from the whole study: In the full roughly 14-patient cohort, the median age was around 66 years and the majority of patients were male. To examine intratumor heterogeneity, the study integrated RNA-seq, DNA sequencing, TCR-seq and SNP array data obtained from multiple regions of hepatocellular carcinoma specimens. The overall cohort comprised 71 multiregional samples from roughly 15 HCC patients, with 45 to 55 tumoral and approximately 20 adjacent nontumoral regions. General findings and caveats noted by the study authors: The authors noted a relatively low number of patients and under-sampled tumor-infiltrating lymphocyte representation as limitations.

Using the immunoSEQ assay, the TCR beta chain CDR3 regions were sequenced from genomic DNA. Rearranged VDJ segments were amplified with primers annealing to V and J segments. For the original study's pipeline: The ImmunoSeq Analyzer software was used to compute clonality and richness metrics. Clones with differential abundance between regions were identified with Fisher's exact test combined with a beta-binomial method for additional stringency. Sourced from immuneACCESS, this table was stored by TCRdb with only in-frame sequences that have V and J called. A share of the clones is absent; for the studies checked, an unresolved V gene accounts for under half, and the remainder has no known explanation. Clone size and V and J calls were adopted from that table, with D and trimming inferred from the DNA. In all, the sample holds just over 20,000 clones, and 73% of those were seen once. The ten largest clones take up approximately 18% of the sample.

The V end gives up 7 bases and the J end 5 bases, leaving 14 bases in the junction not matched to a gene. CDR3 length: 17 amino acids, cysteine to phenylalanine. The CDR3 DNA has 51 bases and is translated from base 1. Points on this clone: Its antigen is still unknown. Base quality data are lacking; no much larger clone is found one base away.

All patients had early-stage hepatocellular carcinoma and received no therapy before surgical resection. Sampled areas lacked macroscopic evidence of necrosis or hemorrhage. TCR sequencing (ImmunoSeq) was performed on multiple regions from a couple of patients. Each frozen resection tissue sample was taken at least 1 cm away from every other sample. Samples with the label N were taken from nontumoral liver tissue next to the tumor. Genomic DNA was extracted from bulk tissue using the DNeasy blood and tissue kit. The material was tumor-adjacent normal tissue, obtained before any cancer treatment. The clonotype originates from a woman in her 70s with hepatocellular carcinoma. The chain uses TRBV23-1 and TRBJ2-5, and 12 junctional nucleotides match TRBD1. TRBV23-1 falls under the ORF class, with uncertain function. The CDR3 here reads CASNNQTGTGGSETQYF. The sequence in DNA is TGCGCCAGCAACAACCAAACCGGGACAGGGGGCAGTGAGACCCAGTACTTC.